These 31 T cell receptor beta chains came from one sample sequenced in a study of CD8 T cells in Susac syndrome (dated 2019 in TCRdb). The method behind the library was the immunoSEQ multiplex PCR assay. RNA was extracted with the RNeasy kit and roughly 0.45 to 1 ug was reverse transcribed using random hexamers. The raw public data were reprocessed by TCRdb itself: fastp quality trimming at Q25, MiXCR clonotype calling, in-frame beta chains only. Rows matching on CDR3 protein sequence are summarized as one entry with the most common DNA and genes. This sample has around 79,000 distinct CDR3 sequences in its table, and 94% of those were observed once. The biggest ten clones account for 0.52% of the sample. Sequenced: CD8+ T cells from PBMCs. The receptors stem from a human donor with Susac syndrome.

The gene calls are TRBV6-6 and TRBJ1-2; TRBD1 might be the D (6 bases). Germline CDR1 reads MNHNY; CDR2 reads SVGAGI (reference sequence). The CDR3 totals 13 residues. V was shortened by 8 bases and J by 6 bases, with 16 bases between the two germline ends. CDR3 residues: CASAPGGADGYTF. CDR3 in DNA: TGTGCCAGCGCTCCCGGGGGGGCGGATGGCTACACCTTC.

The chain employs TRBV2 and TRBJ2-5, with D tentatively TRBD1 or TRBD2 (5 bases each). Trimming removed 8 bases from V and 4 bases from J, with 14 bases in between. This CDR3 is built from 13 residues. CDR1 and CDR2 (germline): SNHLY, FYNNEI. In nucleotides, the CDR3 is TGTGCCAGCTGGGGACCAGGTGGAGAGACCCAGTACTTC. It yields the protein CASWGPGGETQYF. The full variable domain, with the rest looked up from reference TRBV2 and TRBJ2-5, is EPEVTQTPSHQVTQMGQEVILRCVPISNHLYFYWYRQILGQKVEFLVSFYNNEISEKSEIFDDQFSVERPDGSNFTLKIRSTKLEDSAMYFCASWGPGGETQYFGPGTRLLVL.

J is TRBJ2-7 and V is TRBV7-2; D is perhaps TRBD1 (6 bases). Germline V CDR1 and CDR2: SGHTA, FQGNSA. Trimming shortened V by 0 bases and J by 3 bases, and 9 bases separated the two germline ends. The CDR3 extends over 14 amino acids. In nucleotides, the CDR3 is TGTGCCAGCAGCTTAGCTGTCAGGGGCTACGAGCAGTACTTC. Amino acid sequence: CASSLAVRGYEQYF.

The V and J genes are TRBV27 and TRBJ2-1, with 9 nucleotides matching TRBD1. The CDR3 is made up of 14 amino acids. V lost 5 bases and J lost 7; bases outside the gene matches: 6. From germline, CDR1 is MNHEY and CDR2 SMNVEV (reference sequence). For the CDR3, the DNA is TGTGCCAGCAGTGCCTCGACAGGGGGGAATGAGCAGTTCTTC. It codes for CASSASTGGNEQFF.

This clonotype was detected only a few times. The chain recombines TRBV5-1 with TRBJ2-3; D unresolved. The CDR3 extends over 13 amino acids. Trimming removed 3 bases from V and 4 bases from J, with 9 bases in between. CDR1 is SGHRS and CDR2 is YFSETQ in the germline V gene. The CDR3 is CASSSDWPDTQYF. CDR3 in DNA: TGCGCCAGCAGCTCCGACTGGCCAGATACGCAGTATTTT. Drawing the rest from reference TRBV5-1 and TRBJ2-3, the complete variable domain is KAGVTQTPRYLIKTRGQQVTLSCSPISGHRSVSWYQQTPGQGLQFLFEYFSETQRNKGNFPGRFSGRQFSNSRSEMNVSTLELGDSALYLCASSSDWPDTQYFGPGTRLTVL.

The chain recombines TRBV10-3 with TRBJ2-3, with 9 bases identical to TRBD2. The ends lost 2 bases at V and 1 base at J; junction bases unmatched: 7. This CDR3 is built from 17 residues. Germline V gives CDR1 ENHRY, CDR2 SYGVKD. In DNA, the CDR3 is TGTGCCATCAGTGAGCTTAGGGCTAGCGGGGGCACAGATACGCAGTATTTT. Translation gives CAISELRASGGTDTQYF.

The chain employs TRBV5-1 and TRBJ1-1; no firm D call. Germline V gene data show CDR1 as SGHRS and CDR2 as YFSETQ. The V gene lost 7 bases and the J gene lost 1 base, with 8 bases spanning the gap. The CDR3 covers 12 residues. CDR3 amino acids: CASYDGNTEAFF. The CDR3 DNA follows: TGCGCCAGCTACGACGGGAACACTGAAGCTTTCTTT.

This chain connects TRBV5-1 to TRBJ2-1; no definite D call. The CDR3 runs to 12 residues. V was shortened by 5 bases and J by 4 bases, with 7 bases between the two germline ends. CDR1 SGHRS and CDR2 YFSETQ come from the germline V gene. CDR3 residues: CASRFEYNEQFF. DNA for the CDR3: TGCGCCAGCAGGTTCGAGTACAATGAGCAGTTCTTC.

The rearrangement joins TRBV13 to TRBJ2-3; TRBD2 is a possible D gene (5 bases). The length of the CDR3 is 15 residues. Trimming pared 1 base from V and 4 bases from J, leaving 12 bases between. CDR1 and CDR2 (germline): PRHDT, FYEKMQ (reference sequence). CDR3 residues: CASSLDGVGADTQYF. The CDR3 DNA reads TGTGCCAGCAGCTTAGACGGGGTAGGCGCAGATACGCAGTATTTT.

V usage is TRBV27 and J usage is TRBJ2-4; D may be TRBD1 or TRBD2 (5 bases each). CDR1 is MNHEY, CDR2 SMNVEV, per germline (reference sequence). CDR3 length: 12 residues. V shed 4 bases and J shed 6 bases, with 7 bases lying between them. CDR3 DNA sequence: TGTGCCAGCAGTTGGGACGGAAACATTCAGTACTTC. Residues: CASSWDGNIQYF.

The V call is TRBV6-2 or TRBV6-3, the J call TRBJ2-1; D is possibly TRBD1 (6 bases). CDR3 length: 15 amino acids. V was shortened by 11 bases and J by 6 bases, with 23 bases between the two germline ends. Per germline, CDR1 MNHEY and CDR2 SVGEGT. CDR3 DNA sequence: TGTGCCGCCCTACAGGGAGCGCCCGGCCCCAATGAGCAGTTCTTC. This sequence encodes CAALQGAPGPNEQFF.

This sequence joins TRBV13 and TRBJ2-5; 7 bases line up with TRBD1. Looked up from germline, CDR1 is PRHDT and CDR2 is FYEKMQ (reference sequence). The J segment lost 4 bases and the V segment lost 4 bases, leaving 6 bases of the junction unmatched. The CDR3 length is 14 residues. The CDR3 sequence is CASSSDRVSETQYF. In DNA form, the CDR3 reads TGTGCCAGCAGCTCCGACAGGGTGTCAGAGACCCAGTACTTC.

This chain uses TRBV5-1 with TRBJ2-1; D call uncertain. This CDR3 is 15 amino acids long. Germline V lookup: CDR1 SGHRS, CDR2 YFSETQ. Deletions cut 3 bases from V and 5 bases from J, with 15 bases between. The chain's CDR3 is CASSWSWSPNNEQFF. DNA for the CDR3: TGCGCCAGCAGCTGGAGCTGGAGTCCGAACAATGAGCAGTTCTTC.

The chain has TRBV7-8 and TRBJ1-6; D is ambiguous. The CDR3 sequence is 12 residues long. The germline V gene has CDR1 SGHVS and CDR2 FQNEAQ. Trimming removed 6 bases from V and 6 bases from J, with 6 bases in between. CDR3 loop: CASSDSNSPLHF. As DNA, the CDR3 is TGTGCCAGCAGTGATAGTAATTCACCCCTCCACTTT.

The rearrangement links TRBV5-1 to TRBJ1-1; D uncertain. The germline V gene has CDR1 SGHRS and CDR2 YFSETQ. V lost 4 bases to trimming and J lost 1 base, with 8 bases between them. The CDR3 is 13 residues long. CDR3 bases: TGCGCCAGCAGCCCAGGTGAGAACACTGAAGCTTTCTTT. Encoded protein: CASSPGENTEAFF.

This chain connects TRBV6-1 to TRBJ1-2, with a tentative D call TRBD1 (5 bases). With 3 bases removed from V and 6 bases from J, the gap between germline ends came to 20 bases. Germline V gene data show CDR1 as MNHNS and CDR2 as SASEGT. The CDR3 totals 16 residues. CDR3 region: CASSDLPGVFLDGYTF. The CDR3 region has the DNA TGTGCCAGCAGTGACCTCCCGGGGGTCTTTCTGGATGGCTACACCTTC.

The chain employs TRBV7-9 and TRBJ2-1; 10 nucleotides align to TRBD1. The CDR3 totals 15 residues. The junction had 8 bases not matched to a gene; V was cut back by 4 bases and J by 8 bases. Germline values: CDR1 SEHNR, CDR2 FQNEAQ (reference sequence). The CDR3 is CASSSGQGVSYEQFF. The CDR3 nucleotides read TGTGCCAGCAGCTCAGGACAGGGGGTTTCGTATGAGCAGTTCTTC.

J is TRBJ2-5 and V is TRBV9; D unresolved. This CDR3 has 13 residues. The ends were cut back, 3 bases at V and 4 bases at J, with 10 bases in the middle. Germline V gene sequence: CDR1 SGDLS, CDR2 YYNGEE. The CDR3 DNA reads TGTGCCAGCAGCGCCGAGGTTGGAGAGACCCAGTACTTC. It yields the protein CASSAEVGETQYF.

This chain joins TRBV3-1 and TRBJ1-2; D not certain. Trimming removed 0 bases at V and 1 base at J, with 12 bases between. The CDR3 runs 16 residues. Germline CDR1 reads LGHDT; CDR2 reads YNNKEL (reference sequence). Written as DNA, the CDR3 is TGTGCCAGCAGCCAAGATCGTACGACATATAACTATGGCTACACCTTC. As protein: CASSQDRTTYNYGYTF. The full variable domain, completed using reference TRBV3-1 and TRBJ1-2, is DTAVSQTPKYLVTQMGNDKSIKCEQNLGHDTMYWYKQDSKKFLKIMFSYNNKELIINETVPNRFSPKSPDKAHLNLHINSLELGDSAVYFCASSQDRTTYNYGYTFGSGTRLTVV.

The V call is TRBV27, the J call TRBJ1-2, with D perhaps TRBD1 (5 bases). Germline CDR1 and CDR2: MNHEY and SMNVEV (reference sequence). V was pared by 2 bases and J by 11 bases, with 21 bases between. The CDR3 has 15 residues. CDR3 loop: CASSLGALPTMDYTF. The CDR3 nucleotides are TGTGCCAGCAGTTTAGGGGCCCTACCTACTATGGATTACACCTTC.

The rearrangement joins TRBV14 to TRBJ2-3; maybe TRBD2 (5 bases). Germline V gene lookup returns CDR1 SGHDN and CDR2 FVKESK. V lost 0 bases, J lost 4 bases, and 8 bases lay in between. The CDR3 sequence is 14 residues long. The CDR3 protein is CASSQDFGADTQYF. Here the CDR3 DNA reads TGTGCCAGCAGCCAAGACTTCGGGGCAGATACGCAGTATTTT. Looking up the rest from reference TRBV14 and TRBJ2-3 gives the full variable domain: EAGVTQFPSHSVIEKGQTVTLRCDPISGHDNLYWYRRVMGKEIKFLLHFVKESKQDESGMPNNRFLAERTGGTYSTLKVQPAELEDSGVYFCASSQDFGADTQYFGPGTRLTVL.

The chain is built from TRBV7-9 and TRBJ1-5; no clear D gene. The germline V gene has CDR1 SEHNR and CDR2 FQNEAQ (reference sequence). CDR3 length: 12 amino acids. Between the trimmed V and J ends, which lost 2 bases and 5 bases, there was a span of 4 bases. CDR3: CASSLTYQPQHF. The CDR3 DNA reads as TGTGCCAGCAGCTTAACATATCAGCCCCAGCATTTT.

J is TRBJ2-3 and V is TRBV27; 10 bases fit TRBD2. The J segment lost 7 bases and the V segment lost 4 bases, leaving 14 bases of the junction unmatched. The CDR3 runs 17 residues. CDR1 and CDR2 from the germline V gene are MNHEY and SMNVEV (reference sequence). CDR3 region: CASSSAASGGFMNTQYF. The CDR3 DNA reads TGTGCCAGCAGTTCGGCAGCTAGCGGGGGCTTTATGAATACGCAGTATTTT.

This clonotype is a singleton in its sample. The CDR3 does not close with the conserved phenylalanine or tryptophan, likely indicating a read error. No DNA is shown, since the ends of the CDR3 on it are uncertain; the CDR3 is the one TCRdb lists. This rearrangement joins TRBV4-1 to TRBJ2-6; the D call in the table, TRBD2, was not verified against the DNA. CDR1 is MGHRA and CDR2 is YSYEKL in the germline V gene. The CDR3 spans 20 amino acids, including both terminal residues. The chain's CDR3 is CASSQERASGGSSGANVLGA.

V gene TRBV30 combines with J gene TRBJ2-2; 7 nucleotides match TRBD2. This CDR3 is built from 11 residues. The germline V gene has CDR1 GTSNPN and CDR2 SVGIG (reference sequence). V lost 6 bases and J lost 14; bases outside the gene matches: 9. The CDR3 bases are TGTGCCTGTTCGGGGGGAGACCTCCTGTTTTTT. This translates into CACSGGDLLFF.

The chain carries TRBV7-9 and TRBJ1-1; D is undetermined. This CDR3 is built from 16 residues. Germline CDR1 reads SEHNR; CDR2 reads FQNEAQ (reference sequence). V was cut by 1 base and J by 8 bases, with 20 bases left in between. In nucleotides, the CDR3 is TGTGCCAGCAGCTTAGAATCTAGTCGCAGCTTTTTCGAAGCTTTCTTT. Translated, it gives CASSLESSRSFFEAFF.

This chain's CDR3 is CASSLASWEGSQETQYF. The CDR3 nucleotides are TGTGCCAGCAGCTTAGCATCGTGGGAGGGATCCCAAGAGACCCAGTACTTC. The V call is TRBV13, the J call TRBJ2-5; TRBD2 matches at 7 bases. CDR1 and CDR2 (germline): PRHDT, FYEKMQ (reference sequence). V trimming: 1 base; J trimming: 1 base; junction bases outside the gene matches: 9. The CDR3 is 17 amino acids.

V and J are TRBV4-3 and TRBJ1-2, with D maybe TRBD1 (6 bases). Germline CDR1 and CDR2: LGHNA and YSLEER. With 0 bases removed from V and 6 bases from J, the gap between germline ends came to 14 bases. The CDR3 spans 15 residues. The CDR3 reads CASSQDRAGADGYTF. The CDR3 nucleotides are TGCGCCAGCAGCCAAGATAGGGCGGGGGCGGATGGCTACACCTTC.

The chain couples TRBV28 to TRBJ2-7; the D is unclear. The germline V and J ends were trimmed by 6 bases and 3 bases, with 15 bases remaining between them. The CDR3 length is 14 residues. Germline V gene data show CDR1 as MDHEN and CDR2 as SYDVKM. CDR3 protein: CASRSPDLIYEQYF. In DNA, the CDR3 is TGTGCCAGCAGGTCCCCCGATCTAATCTACGAGCAGTACTTC.

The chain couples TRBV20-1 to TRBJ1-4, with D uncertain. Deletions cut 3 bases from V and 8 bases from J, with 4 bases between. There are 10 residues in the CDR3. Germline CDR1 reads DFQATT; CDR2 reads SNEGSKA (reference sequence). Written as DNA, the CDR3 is TGCAGTGCTAGTGGAGAAAAACTGTTTTTT. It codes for CSASGEKLFF.

The CDR3 DNA follows: TGCGCCAGTCACGGGGTGAACTACAATGAGCAGTTCTTC. Translating it yields CASHGVNYNEQFF. The chain employs TRBV5-1 and TRBJ2-1, with a weak D call TRBD2 (5 bases). The CDR3 runs to 13 residues. Trimming took 8 bases from V and 3 from J, leaving 12 bases between them. Germline CDR1 is SGHRS and CDR2 is YFSETQ.